This TCR beta chain was sequenced during a study of blood T cell repertoires in COVID-19. Overall study context: T cells, B-cell-depleted T cells, or PBMCs supplied cDNA or gDNA.

The CDR3 totals 12 residues. Germline V gene lookup returns CDR1 LNHDA and CDR2 SQIVND (reference sequence). Trimming took off 5 bases at V and 4 bases at J, with 9 bases between the two ends. Clones were read by immunoSEQ multiplex PCR, and TCRdb kept only the in-frame ones, dropping some. Of 350,000 or so clones listed, almost 90% are singletons. Sequenced input: peripheral blood. The chain uses TRBV19 and TRBJ2-7; perhaps TRBD2 as D (6 bases). The clonotype was recovered from a man between 18 and 35 years old with active or convalescent COVID-19. The CDR3 protein is CASSFGTYEQYF. The CDR3 nucleotides are TGTGCCAGTAGTTTCGGGACTTACGAGCAGTACTTC.